This TCR beta chain was documented in a study of T cells of healthy individuals. In this sample, this clonotype turned up many times. Germline V lookup: CDR1 LGHDT, CDR2 YNNKEL (reference sequence). The CDR3 is 14 residues long. V dropped 4 bases and J dropped 4; count of bases not matched to a gene: 3. MiXCR, applied by TCRdb to the 5' RACE reads, yields one record per CDR3 protein. The sample has 75,000 to 95,000 distinct CDR3 sequences, approximately 5.4% seen once. This chain joins TRBV3-1 and TRBJ2-5; 10 bases are a match to TRBD2. This receptor was obtained from a female donor in good health. This CDR3 reads CASSPRTSGETQYF. In nucleotides, the CDR3 is TGTGCCAGCAGCCCGCGGACTAGCGGAGAGACCCAGTACTTC.